This T cell receptor beta chain was documented in a study of cytomegalovirus exposure and HLA in healthy donors. Study-wide results and caveats: Further analysis was carried out later, and it showed several of the most significant clusters appearing linked to common viral pathogens.

The donors were healthy bone marrow donors. The CDR3 extends over 15 amino acids. V shed 3 bases, J shed 5 bases, and the junction held 6 bases outside the gene matches. Germline V gene lookup returns CDR1 MGHRA and CDR2 YSYEKL. The primer mix had 60 Vbeta and 13 Jbeta primers. The protocol was immunoSEQ multiplex PCR, while the TCRdb copy is restricted to in-frame clones and leaves out a portion. The data show approximately 220,000 clones, roughly 80% seen once. As regards this clone: Its antigen is currently unknown.

Sequenced material: PBMCs. The gene calls are TRBV4-1 and TRBJ2-5, with 10 nucleotides matching TRBD1. The source of this sequence is a man in his forties or fifties in good health and CMV-seropositive. The CDR3 is CASSQSTGGGETQYF. The CDR3 DNA follows: TGCGCCAGCAGCCAGTCGACAGGGGGCGGGGAGACCCAGTACTTC.